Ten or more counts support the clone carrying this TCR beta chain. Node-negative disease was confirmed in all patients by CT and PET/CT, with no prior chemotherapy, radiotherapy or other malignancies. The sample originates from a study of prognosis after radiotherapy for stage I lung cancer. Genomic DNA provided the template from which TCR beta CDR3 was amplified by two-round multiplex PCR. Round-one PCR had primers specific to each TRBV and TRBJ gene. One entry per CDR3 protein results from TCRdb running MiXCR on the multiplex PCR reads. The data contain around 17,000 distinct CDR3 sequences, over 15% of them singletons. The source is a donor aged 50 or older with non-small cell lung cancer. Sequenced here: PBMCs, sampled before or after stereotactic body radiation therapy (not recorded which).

The CDR3 spells CASSWPRDRQNTEAFF. CDR3 DNA: TGTGCCAGCAGCTGGCCACGGGACAGACAGAACACTGAAGCTTTCTTT. V usage is TRBV11-2 and J usage is TRBJ1-1, with TRBD1 matching over 7 bases. The germline V gene has CDR1 SGHAT and CDR2 FQNNGV. V lost 4 bases to trimming and J lost 1 base; unmatched junction nucleotides: 9. The CDR3 has 16 residues.